These T cell receptor beta chains were read from a single sample in a study of response to subunit inactivated influenza vaccine. TCRdb passed the RT-PCR reads through MiXCR, listing each CDR3 protein once. There are more than 150,000 distinct CDR3 sequences in the sample; about a tenth occur only once, and 9.5% to 13% lies in the top ten. Sample: non-naive T cells sorted from PBMCs, taken on the day of vaccination. These receptors all come from a man aged 50 to 60 who received an inactivated influenza vaccine. Both conserved end residues are part of each CDR3. Fields, in order: CDR3 DNA, CDR3 protein, D gene, J gene, V gene, clone size. D genes are given only for firm matches. Size is stated for part of the rows, as once, few or many counts, or as a class when the clone is expanded.

DNA: TGCAGTGCCGCGGGACAGCCTGGAAACACCATATATTTT
CDR3: CSAAGQPGNTIYF
D: TRBD1
J: TRBJ1-3
V: TRBV20-1
size: few

DNA: TGCGCCAGCAGCCAGTCCACAGGGCCCAACTATGGCTACACCTTC
CDR3: CASSQSTGPNYGYTF
D: -
J: TRBJ1-2
V: TRBV4-3
size: few

DNA: TGTGCCAGCCCAATCCGGATCCCACCCCTCCACTTT
CDR3: CASPIRIPPLHF
D: -
J: TRBJ1-6
V: TRBV12-3/TRBV12-4
size: many

DNA: TGTGCCAGCAGCACCGACAGGCTTGATACGCAGTATTTT
CDR3: CASSTDRLDTQYF
D: -
J: TRBJ2-3
V: TRBV7-2
size: many

DNA: TGTGCCAGCAGTTTACGACTAGCGGGAGATGGCGAGCAGTACTTC
CDR3: CASSLRLAGDGEQYF
D: TRBD2
J: TRBJ2-7
V: TRBV12-3/TRBV12-4
size: -

DNA: TGTGCCAGCACCATCCGGTCCACGAGAGATACGCAGTATTTT
CDR3: CASTIRSTRDTQYF
D: -
J: TRBJ2-3
V: TRBV6-1
size: many

DNA: TGTGCCAGCTCAACTCGGACTAGCGGGAGAGCAAACGTAAATGAGCAGTTCTTC
CDR3: CASSTRTSGRANVNEQFF
D: TRBD2
J: TRBJ2-1
V: TRBV18
size: -

DNA: TGTGCCAGCAGCCAAGATCGGAGGGCCGCAGATACGCAGTATTTT
CDR3: CASSQDRRAADTQYF
D: -
J: TRBJ2-3
V: TRBV4-2
size: few

DNA: TGTGCCAGCTCACCCCCGGGCAGCTACTACGAGCAGTACTTC
CDR3: CASSPPGSYYEQYF
D: -
J: TRBJ2-7
V: TRBV18
size: -

DNA: TGCAGCGTTGGGTGGGATTGGGTTTACAATGAGCAGTTCTTC
CDR3: CSVGWDWVYNEQFF
D: -
J: TRBJ2-1
V: TRBV29-1
size: medium-sized

DNA: TGTGCCAGCATTCCTGTGGGACAGGGGAAGGGGGAGCTGTTTTTT
CDR3: CASIPVGQGKGELFF
D: TRBD1
J: TRBJ2-2
V: TRBV28
size: many

DNA: TGCAGTGCTTATGGACAGGCCGAGACCCAGTACTTC
CDR3: CSAYGQAETQYF
D: TRBD1
J: TRBJ2-5
V: TRBV20-1
size: few

DNA: TGTGCCAGCAGTTACTCAGGCGGCCCCTACGAGCAGTACTTC
CDR3: CASSYSGGPYEQYF
D: -
J: TRBJ2-7
V: TRBV6-5
size: -

DNA: TGTGCCAGTTCCGGGACAGGGTTGCCCACCGGGGAGCTGTTTTTT
CDR3: CASSGTGLPTGELFF
D: TRBD1
J: TRBJ2-2
V: TRBV19
size: -

DNA: TGTGCCAGCAGCTTAAGGTTCCGCTCCTACGAGCAGTACTTC
CDR3: CASSLRFRSYEQYF
D: -
J: TRBJ2-7
V: TRBV7-8
size: -

DNA: TGTGCCAGCAGCTTAGAGGCTAGCGGGTGGCCGAACACCGGGGAGCTGTTTTTT
CDR3: CASSLEASGWPNTGELFF
D: TRBD2
J: TRBJ2-2
V: TRBV7-6
size: few

DNA: TGCGCCACCGCACGGGGTAATCAAGAGACCCAGTACTTC
CDR3: CATARGNQETQYF
D: -
J: TRBJ2-5
V: TRBV5-1
size: -

DNA: TGTGCCAGCAGCCCCGGGACAGGCGGGGGAAGCACTGAAGCTTTCTTT
CDR3: CASSPGTGGGSTEAFF
D: TRBD1
J: TRBJ1-1
V: TRBV12-3/TRBV12-4
size: few